What follows are 11 T cell receptor beta chains derived from one specimen sequenced in a study of T cell responses to AZD1222 COVID-19 vaccine. The protocol was immunoSEQ multiplex PCR, while the TCRdb copy is restricted to in-frame clones and leaves out a portion. Seen here are 120,000 or so clones, approximately 83% observed once, and the top ten hold roughly 1.6%. This specimen was peripheral blood, taken on day 0 of AZD1222 vaccination. These receptors originate from an adult in good health.

The genes are TRBV6-5 and TRBJ1-2; a possible D gene is TRBD1 (6 bases). The CDR3 is 13 amino acids. Looked up from germline, CDR1 is MNHEY and CDR2 is SVGAGI. With 6 bases removed from V and 5 bases from J, the gap between germline ends came to 13 bases. The CDR3 DNA reads TGTGCCAGCAGGCCGGGACACACTTATGGCTACACCTTC. Translated, it gives CASRPGHTYGYTF.

The chain links TRBV6-5 to TRBJ2-5; D gene uncertain. Germline loops: CDR1 MNHEY, CDR2 SVGAGI. The CDR3 length is 11 residues. Trimming cost V 1 base and J 5 bases, with 2 bases left between them. CDR3 sequence (DNA): TGTGCCAGCAGTTACTTGGAGACCCAGTACTTC. The encoded protein is CASSYLETQYF.

This chain connects TRBV7-6 to TRBJ2-7; the D is unclear. The CDR3 is 15 residues long. CDR1 is SGHVS, CDR2 FNYEAQ, per germline. The V gene lost 5 bases and the J gene lost 0 bases, with 14 bases spanning the gap. The CDR3: CASSPFTASSYEQYF. The CDR3 DNA is TGTGCCAGCAGCCCATTTACCGCGAGCTCCTACGAGCAGTACTTC.

The J gene is TRBJ1-5, the V gene TRBV19; 7 bases agree with TRBD1. Looked up from germline, CDR1 is LNHDA and CDR2 is SQIVND (reference sequence). This CDR3 is built from 14 residues. V shed 6 bases, J shed 1 base, and the junction held 3 bases outside the gene matches. CDR3 bases: TGTGCCAGTAGGATGACAGGGAGCAATCAGCCCCAGCATTTT. It yields the protein CASRMTGSNQPQHF.

The genes are TRBV28 and TRBJ1-1; D remains unclear. The CDR3 consists of 15 residues. With 0 bases removed from V and 2 bases from J, the gap between germline ends came to 10 bases. Germline-derived CDR1 and CDR2 are MDHEN and SYDVKM. The CDR3 sequence is CASSLWSKANTEAFF. CDR3 DNA: TGTGCCAGCAGTTTATGGTCTAAGGCTAACACTGAAGCTTTCTTT.

The chain combines TRBV7-8 with TRBJ1-4, with TRBD1 matching over 8 bases. Looked up from germline, CDR1 is SGHVS and CDR2 is FQNEAQ. V lost 5 bases and J lost 5; bases outside the gene matches: 7. The CDR3 spans 15 residues. CDR3 protein: CASSRWTGWNEKLFF. In nucleotides, the CDR3 is TGTGCCAGCAGCCGCTGGACAGGGTGGAATGAAAAACTGTTTTTT.

J is TRBJ2-7 and V is TRBV18; D gene uncertain. V lost 5 bases and J lost 0, with 8 bases in between. Germline V gene sequence: CDR1 KGHSH, CDR2 LQKENI. CDR3 size: 13 residues. DNA for the CDR3: TGTGCCAGCTCAAAGACGGTCTCCTACGAGCAGTACTTC. Its translation: CASSKTVSYEQYF.

The chain links TRBV21-1 to TRBJ2-5. TRBV21-1 is classified as a pseudogene. The CDR3 is made up of 15 amino acids. CDR3 region: CASSPRRWIQETQYF. CDR3 DNA sequence: TGTGCCAGCAGCCCCCGAAGGTGGATACAAGAGACCCAGTACTTC.

The rearrangement joins TRBV11-2 to TRBJ1-1; D gene uncertain. With 4 bases removed from V and 2 bases from J, the gap between germline ends came to 2 bases. Germline V gene lookup returns CDR1 SGHAT and CDR2 FQNNGV. The CDR3 consists of 11 residues. The CDR3 nucleotides read TGTGCCAGCAGCTCTAACACTGAAGCTTTCTTT. Translated: CASSSNTEAFF.

The chain couples TRBV9 to TRBJ1-3, with D uncertain. V lost 0 bases to trimming and J lost 0 bases, with 7 bases between them. The CDR3 sequence is 15 residues long. Germline V lookup: CDR1 SGDLS, CDR2 YYNGEE. CDR3 residues: CASSVEGASGNTIYF. Written as DNA, the CDR3 is TGTGCCAGCAGCGTAGAGGGAGCCTCTGGAAACACCATATATTTT.

This chain uses TRBV6-5 with TRBJ1-6; 8 bases match TRBD1. Germline CDR1 MNHEY, CDR2 SVGAGI. The CDR3 has 16 amino acids. With 2 bases clipped from V and 10 bases from J, the junction kept 10 bases outside the gene matches. CDR3 in amino acids: CASSYNTDRGGSPLHF. The DNA of the CDR3 is TGTGCCAGCAGTTACAACACCGACAGGGGAGGCTCACCCCTCCACTTT.